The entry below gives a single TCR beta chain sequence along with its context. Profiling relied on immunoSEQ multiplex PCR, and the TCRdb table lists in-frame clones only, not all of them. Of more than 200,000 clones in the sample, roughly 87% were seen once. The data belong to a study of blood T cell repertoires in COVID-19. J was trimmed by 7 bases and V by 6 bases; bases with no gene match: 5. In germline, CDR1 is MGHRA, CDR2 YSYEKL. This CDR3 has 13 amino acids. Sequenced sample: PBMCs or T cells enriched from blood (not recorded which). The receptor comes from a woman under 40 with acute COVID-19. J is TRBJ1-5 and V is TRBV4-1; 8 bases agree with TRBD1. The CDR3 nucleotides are TGCGCCAGCAGTTCAGGGGGCAGGCAGCCCCAGCATTTT. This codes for CASSSGGRQPQHF.